This TCR beta chain was obtained from a study of CD8 T cells in ankylosing spondylitis. TCRdb re-called the 5' RACE reads through MiXCR, storing one row per CDR3 protein. This table holds roughly 160,000 distinct CDR3 sequences, around 10% found once. Trimming cost V 3 bases and J 6 bases; bases outside gene matches: 9. This CDR3 comprises 16 residues. Germline V CDR1 and CDR2: MNHNS, SASEGT. This clonotype was recorded at least ten times. What it binds is unknown. General study points: The clones that were linked to disease were reported to be significantly enriched in matched synovial fluid samples from ankylosing spondylitis patients. For ankylosing spondylitis blood, a TCR beta motif of roughly 8 highly homologous variants appeared characteristic.

Sequencing used blood, either unsorted or a sorted T cell fraction (not recorded which). This TCR was sampled from a male donor with ankylosing spondylitis or in good health (not recorded which). The chain couples TRBV6-1 to TRBJ2-2; the match to TRBD1 covers 8 bases. CDR3 bases: TGTGCCAGCAGTGATCCCAGACAGGGGAGAGCCGGGGAGCTGTTTTTT. Translated: CASSDPRQGRAGELFF.